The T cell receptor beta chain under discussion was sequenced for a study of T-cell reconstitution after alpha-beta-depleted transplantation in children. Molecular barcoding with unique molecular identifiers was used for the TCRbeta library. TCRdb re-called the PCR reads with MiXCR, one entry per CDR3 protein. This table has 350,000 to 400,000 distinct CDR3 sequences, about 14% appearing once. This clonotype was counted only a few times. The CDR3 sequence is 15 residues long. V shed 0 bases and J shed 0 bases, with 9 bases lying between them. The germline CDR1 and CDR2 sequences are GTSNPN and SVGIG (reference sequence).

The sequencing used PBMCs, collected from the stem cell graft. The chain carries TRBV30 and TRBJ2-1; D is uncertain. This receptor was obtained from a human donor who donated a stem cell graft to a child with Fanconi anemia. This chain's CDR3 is CAWSVVGSSYNEQFF. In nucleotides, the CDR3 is TGTGCCTGGAGTGTTGTCGGCAGCTCCTACAATGAGCAGTTCTTC.